The 24 T cell receptor beta chains listed next were all sequenced from one sample in a study of response to subunit inactivated influenza vaccine. Using its own MiXCR run on the RT-PCR reads, TCRdb lists one record per CDR3 protein. Altogether more than 400,000 distinct CDR3 sequences are present, about 7.2% being singletons, with the ten largest covering about 12%. This sample comprised PBMCs from blood, obtained 23 months after vaccination. Receptor source: a man between 50 and 75 years old who received an inactivated influenza vaccine.

This chain joins TRBV18 and TRBJ2-1; weak D call: TRBD2 (5 bases). The V end was cut by 5 bases, the J end by 0 bases, with 11 bases between. Looked up from germline, CDR1 is KGHSH and CDR2 is LQKENI. The CDR3 is 15 residues long. For the CDR3, the DNA is TGTGCCAGCTCAGAAAGCGGAAGCTCCTACAATGAGCAGTTCTTC. Translating gives CASSESGSSYNEQFF. The whole variable domain, filled in from reference TRBV18 and TRBJ2-1, reads NAGVMQNPRHLVRRRGQEARLRCSPMKGHSHVYWYRQLPEEGLKFMVYLQKENIIDESGMPKERFSAEFPKEGPSILRIQQVVRGDSAAYFCASSESGSSYNEQFFGPGTRLTVL.

The genes are TRBV30 and TRBJ2-2, with 9 bases that match TRBD2. CDR3 size: 14 residues. Trimming removed 3 bases from V and 4 bases from J; junction bases left unmatched: 3. The germline V gene encodes CDR1 GTSNPN and CDR2 SVGIG (reference sequence). The DNA of the CDR3 is TGTGCCTGGAGAGAAGCGGGGGGCACCGGGGAGCTGTTTTTT. Translating gives CAWREAGGTGELFF.

This chain links TRBV7-2 with TRBJ2-1; TRBD2 matches 10 bases. Germline V CDR1 and CDR2: SGHTA, FQGNSA. This CDR3 is built from 17 residues. The V gene end was trimmed by 4 bases and the J gene end by 5 bases; junction bases not matched to a gene: 11. In nucleotides, the CDR3 is TGTGCCAGCAGCTCCACGCTAGCGGGAGCTAAAAACAATGAGCAGTTCTTC. Protein product: CASSSTLAGAKNNEQFF.

This clonotype has a handful of counts. The chain links TRBV5-1 to TRBJ1-1; no clear D. V dropped 5 bases and J dropped 2 bases, with 10 bases sitting between them. The CDR3 is made up of 13 amino acids. The germline gives CDR1 SGHRS, CDR2 YFSETQ. CDR3 region: CASRSAANTEAFF. The CDR3 DNA sequence: TGCGCCAGCAGATCGGCTGCTAACACTGAAGCTTTCTTT.

A few counts support this clonotype. The chain recombines TRBV4-3 with TRBJ2-7, with D possibly being TRBD2 (5 bases). Germline V CDR1 and CDR2: LGHNA, YSLEER. This CDR3 spans 16 amino acids. V lost 0 bases and J lost 5, with 17 bases in between. The CDR3 sequence: CASSQDVGSWTHEQYF. The CDR3, as DNA: TGCGCCAGCAGCCAAGATGTGGGGAGTTGGACCCACGAGCAGTACTTC.

This clonotype was seen only a few times. V and J are TRBV12-3 or TRBV12-4 and TRBJ1-1; D uncertain. The V end was cut by 1 base, the J end by 5 bases, with 14 bases between. CDR3 size: 15 residues. CDR3 DNA: TGTGCCAGCAGTTTAGACGCAATAACCGCAACTGAAGCTTTCTTT. Its translation: CASSLDAITATEAFF.

This clonotype has more than one count but fewer than ten. The V gene is TRBV6-5, the J gene TRBJ2-6, with D uncertain. Germline assignment: CDR1 MNHEY and CDR2 SVGAGI. Trimming took 4 bases from V and 0 from J, leaving 7 bases between them. The CDR3 has 15 amino acids. The chain's CDR3 is CASSSSPSGANVLTF. CDR3 sequence (DNA): TGTGCCAGCAGTTCCTCCCCCTCTGGGGCCAACGTCCTGACTTTC.

The chain is built from TRBV12-3 or TRBV12-4 and TRBJ2-7; TRBD2 aligns across 7 bases. Germline trimming cut 9 bases from V and 1 base from J; bases unmatched to any gene: 9. The CDR3 totals 14 residues. The CDR3: CASLLGGSSYEQYF. In DNA, the CDR3 is TGTGCCAGTCTCCTCGGCGGGAGTTCCTACGAGCAGTACTTC.

In its sample, this clonotype was seen a few times. The rearrangement uses TRBV20-1 and TRBJ2-7; 14 nucleotides agree with TRBD2. From germline, CDR1 is DFQATT and CDR2 SNEGSKA (reference sequence). The CDR3 spans 14 residues. With V trimmed by 4 bases and J by 2 bases, 1 base remained unmatched. CDR3 nucleotides: TGCAGTGCTATGACTAGCGGGAGGGCCTACGAGCAGTACTTC. This translates into CSAMTSGRAYEQYF.

This clonotype was seen repeatedly, ten times or more. DNA for the CDR3: TGTGCCAGCAGCGGGACTTCGACCGGGGAGCTGTTTTTT. Translated, it gives CASSGTSTGELFF. The chain recombines TRBV12-3 or TRBV12-4 with TRBJ2-2; tentatively, D is TRBD2 (6 bases). The CDR3 length is 13 residues. The germline V and J ends were trimmed by 6 bases and 5 bases, with 10 bases remaining between them.

There are many counts of this clonotype. The chain has TRBV29-1 and TRBJ2-1; 8 bases line up with TRBD2. The V gene end was trimmed by 4 bases and the J gene end by 5 bases; junction bases not matched to a gene: 7. The CDR3 is made up of 14 amino acids. Germline CDR1 and CDR2: SQVTM and ANQGSEA. Here the CDR3 reads CSVGAGGPNNEQFF. Written as DNA, the CDR3 is TGCAGCGTTGGGGCGGGAGGACCCAACAATGAGCAGTTCTTC.

This clonotype was counted a few times. The chain combines TRBV19 with TRBJ1-5, with D perhaps matching TRBD1 (5 bases). Trimming pared 3 bases from V and 2 bases from J, leaving 11 bases between. The germline gives CDR1 LNHDA, CDR2 SQIVND (reference sequence). CDR3 length: 15 amino acids. This CDR3 reads CASSMGDRGNQPQHF. CDR3 sequence (DNA): TGTGCCAGTAGTATGGGCGACAGAGGCAATCAGCCCCAGCATTTT.

This clonotype showed up just a few times. The chain links TRBV12-3 or TRBV12-4 to TRBJ1-3; D gene unclear. Trimming stripped 5 bases from V and 0 bases from J, with 8 bases between. The CDR3 totals 14 residues. As DNA, the CDR3 is TGTGCCAGCAGTCCGGACCACTCTGGAAACACCATATATTTT. Amino acid sequence: CASSPDHSGNTIYF.

This clonotype has a handful of counts. V and J are TRBV9 and TRBJ2-5; a weak D match, TRBD2 (5 bases). V was trimmed by 0 bases and J by 4 bases, leaving 10 bases between them. Germline values: CDR1 SGDLS, CDR2 YYNGEE. This CDR3 has 14 amino acids. This CDR3 reads CASSVEPGTETQYF. The CDR3 nucleotides read TGTGCCAGCAGCGTAGAGCCGGGAACAGAGACCCAGTACTTC.

The rearrangement uses TRBV7-2 and TRBJ2-1; 9 nucleotides agree with TRBD2. The CDR3 extends over 16 amino acids. The trim removed 2 bases at V and 8 bases at J, leaving 10 bases unmatched. The V gene's germline CDR1 is SGHTA and CDR2 FQGNSA. CDR3 coding DNA: TGTGCCAGCAGCTTATCGTCTAGCGGGATGGGATATGAGCAGTTCTTC. As protein: CASSLSSSGMGYEQFF.

This clonotype was seen ten or more times. The chain joins TRBV6-1 to TRBJ1-1; D is uncertain. Trimming removed 5 bases at V and 1 base at J, with 8 bases between. The CDR3 has 13 residues. Germline CDR1 reads MNHNS; CDR2 reads SASEGT. CDR3 residues: CASSRPSNTEAFF. CDR3 coding DNA: TGTGCCAGCAGTAGACCTTCGAACACTGAAGCTTTCTTT.

The chain is built from TRBV10-3 and TRBJ2-3, with 9 nucleotides matching TRBD2. Looked up from germline, CDR1 is ENHRY and CDR2 is SYGVKD. V lost 6 bases, J lost 0 bases, and 10 bases stayed unmatched. The CDR3 is 17 amino acids. As DNA, the CDR3 is TGTGCCATCAGCAGCGGGGGGCCAACCCCTAGCACAGATACGCAGTATTTT. It specifies CAISSGGPTPSTDTQYF.

The rearrangement links TRBV20-1 to TRBJ1-5, with TRBD1 identical over 9 bases. Germline CDR1 DFQATT, CDR2 SNEGSKA (reference sequence). Trimming at V came to 3 bases and at J to 0 bases, leaving 6 bases not matched to a gene. CDR3 size: 16 residues. In DNA form, the CDR3 reads TGCAGTGCTAGTCCCCACAGGGGGCATAGCAATCAGCCCCAGCATTTT. Its translation: CSASPHRGHSNQPQHF.

This clonotype was counted between two and nine times. The rearrangement uses TRBV20-1 and TRBJ1-1; TRBD1 is a possible D gene (5 bases). Trimming stripped 4 bases from V and 1 base from J, with 13 bases between. The CDR3 is 14 amino acids. Germline lookup yields CDR1 DFQATT and CDR2 SNEGSKA (reference sequence). CDR3 sequence reads: CSATRDGQNTEAFF. The CDR3 region has the DNA TGCAGTGCTACTAGGGACGGCCAGAACACTGAAGCTTTCTTT.

This rearrangement joins TRBV7-2 to TRBJ2-4, with 8 bases matching TRBD2. The germline gives CDR1 SGHTA, CDR2 FQGNSA. The CDR3 runs to 15 residues. The ends lost 5 bases at V and 1 base at J; junction bases unmatched: 4. In DNA, the CDR3 is TGTGCCAGCAGCCACGGGGGGGCGGCCAAAAACATTCAGTACTTC. The encoded protein is CASSHGGAAKNIQYF. The variable domain in full, completed from reference TRBV7-2 and TRBJ2-4, reads GAGVSQSPSNKVTEKGKDVELRCDPISGHTALYWYRQSLGQGLEFLIYFQGNSAPDKSGLPSDRFSAERTGGSVSTLTIQRTQQEDSAVYLCASSHGGAAKNIQYFGAGTRLSVL.

This clonotype was picked up many times. This rearrangement joins TRBV27 to TRBJ2-1; a weak D match, TRBD1 (6 bases). The V end was cut by 6 bases, the J end by 0 bases, with 12 bases between. There are 15 residues in the CDR3. Per the germline V gene, CDR1 is MNHEY and CDR2 is SMNVEV (reference sequence). The chain's CDR3 is CASSPGVSSYNEQFF. DNA of the CDR3: TGTGCCAGCAGCCCAGGGGTCAGCTCCTACAATGAGCAGTTCTTC.

This clonotype was seen more than once but under ten times. V usage is TRBV10-3 and J usage is TRBJ2-7; 11 bases match TRBD2. The CDR3 length is 14 residues. The germline V gene has CDR1 ENHRY and CDR2 SYGVKD. Trimming at V came to 3 bases and at J to 6 bases, leaving 4 bases not matched to a gene. CDR3 sequence (DNA): TGTGCCATCAGTGATCCGGGACTAGCGGTCGAGCAGTACTTC. It is translated as CAISDPGLAVEQYF.

The chain couples TRBV28 to TRBJ2-1; a possible D gene is TRBD2 (7 bases). Germline values: CDR1 MDHEN, CDR2 SYDVKM. The CDR3 length is 15 residues. Trimming removed 5 bases from V and 4 bases from J, with 15 bases in between. The CDR3 region has the DNA TGTGCCAGCAGTGCGGGGGCCTATGATTACAATGAGCAGTTCTTC. Its protein is CASSAGAYDYNEQFF.

V and J are TRBV20-1 and TRBJ1-1; 7 nucleotides line up with TRBD1. The CDR3 covers 14 residues. Unmatched junction bases numbered 7, after V lost 2 bases and J lost 4 bases. Per germline, CDR1 DFQATT and CDR2 SNEGSKA (reference sequence). This CDR3 reads CSARRQGMGTEAFF. CDR3 in DNA: TGCAGTGCTAGACGACAGGGAATGGGCACTGAAGCTTTCTTT.